The 8 T cell receptor beta chains listed next were all sequenced from one sample in a study of T cell changes during pregnancy in multiple sclerosis. The data were produced by immunoSEQ multiplex PCR, yet TCRdb's version contains in-frame clones alone and is incomplete. The table records about 33,000 clones, approximately 91% of them present only once. Sequenced material: CD4+ T cells from peripheral blood mononuclear cells, taken in the third trimester of pregnancy. All receptors come from a female donor in good health, enrolled as a control in a pregnancy study.

The V gene is TRBV2, the J gene TRBJ2-4; 8 bases map to TRBD1. The V segment lost 4 bases and the J segment 3 bases; nucleotides outside the gene matches: 5. The CDR3 sequence is 15 residues long. CDR1 is SNHLY, CDR2 FYNNEI, per germline. CDR3 protein: CASSATGAVKNIQYF. CDR3 DNA sequence: TGTGCCAGCAGTGCGACAGGGGCGGTCAAAAACATTCAGTACTTC. Full variable domain (rest looked up from reference TRBV2 and TRBJ2-4): EPEVTQTPSHQVTQMGQEVILRCVPISNHLYFYWYRQILGQKVEFLVSFYNNEISEKSEIFDDQFSVERPDGSNFTLKIRSTKLEDSAMYFCASSATGAVKNIQYFGAGTRLSVL.

This clone was seen once. The chain links TRBV4-1 to TRBJ1-2, with D tentatively TRBD1 (6 bases). V lost 4 bases and J 3 bases, leaving 18 bases between the germline ends. The CDR3 is 16 residues long. The germline V gene encodes CDR1 MGHRA and CDR2 YSYEKL. DNA for the CDR3: TGCGCCAGCAGCCTCCCAAAAGCCAGGGGCCACTATGGCTACACCTTC. Its protein is CASSLPKARGHYGYTF.

The chain combines TRBV7-8 with TRBJ1-2, with D tentatively TRBD1 (6 bases). V was pared by 5 bases and J by 6 bases, with 19 bases between. The CDR3 runs 15 residues. Looked up from germline, CDR1 is SGHVS and CDR2 is FQNEAQ. DNA of the CDR3: TGTGCCAGCAGCGCCGCCTCGGGGGGCTTGGATGGCTACACCTTC. This translates into CASSAASGGLDGYTF. Using reference TRBV7-8 and TRBJ1-2 for the parts outside the CDR3, the full variable domain is GAGVSQSPRYKVAKRGQDVALRCDPISGHVSLFWYQQALGQGPEFLTYFQNEAQLDKSGLPSDRFFAERPEGSVSTLKIQRTQQEDSAVYLCASSAASGGLDGYTFGSGTRLTVV.

This chain joins TRBV30 and TRBJ2-1; D perhaps matches TRBD2 (6 bases). The V gene lost 6 bases and the J gene lost 0 bases, with 15 bases spanning the gap. The germline CDR1 and CDR2 sequences are GTSNPN and SVGIG (reference sequence). The CDR3 consists of 15 residues. CDR3 nucleotide sequence: TGTGCCTGTATTCTCAATAGCGGCTCCTACAATGAGCAGTTCTTC. It yields the protein CACILNSGSYNEQFF.

The chain is built from TRBV4-3 and TRBJ1-2, with a tentative D call TRBD1 (6 bases). The CDR3 extends over 14 amino acids. From germline, CDR1 is LGHNA and CDR2 YSLEER. Deletions cut 0 bases from V and 4 bases from J, with 9 bases between. CDR3 loop: CASSQDRGSYGYTF. The DNA for the CDR3 is TGCGCCAGCAGCCAAGATAGGGGGTCCTATGGCTACACCTTC.

This clone has more than one count but fewer than ten. Other DNA sequences from this sample encode an identical CDR3 as well. This chain connects TRBV29-1 to TRBJ1-1, with 8 bases identical to TRBD1. Looked up from germline, CDR1 is SQVTM and CDR2 is ANQGSEA. This CDR3 comprises 14 residues. Germline trimming cut 3 bases from V and 1 base from J; bases unmatched to any gene: 4. The CDR3 sequence: CSVDSGTGNTEAFF. CDR3 DNA sequence: TGCAGCGTTGATTCCGGGACAGGGAACACTGAAGCTTTCTTT.

This clone has a single count. The genes are TRBV28 and TRBJ2-5, with 8 bases identical to TRBD1. CDR1 and CDR2 (germline): MDHEN, SYDVKM. Germline trimming cut 1 base from V and 2 bases from J; bases unmatched to any gene: 6. The CDR3 runs 16 residues. The CDR3 loop is CASSLFLTGGQETQYF. The CDR3 DNA reads as TGTGCCAGCAGTTTATTTCTCACAGGGGGGCAAGAGACCCAGTACTTC.

The rearrangement joins TRBV28 to TRBJ1-2; D possibly corresponds to TRBD1 (5 bases). The CDR3 sequence is 15 residues long. Trimming removed 5 bases at V and 0 bases at J, with 13 bases between. CDR1 and CDR2 (germline): MDHEN, SYDVKM. DNA of the CDR3: TGTGCCAGCAGTCCAACCGGACATCCTAACTATGGCTACACCTTC. Translated, it gives CASSPTGHPNYGYTF.